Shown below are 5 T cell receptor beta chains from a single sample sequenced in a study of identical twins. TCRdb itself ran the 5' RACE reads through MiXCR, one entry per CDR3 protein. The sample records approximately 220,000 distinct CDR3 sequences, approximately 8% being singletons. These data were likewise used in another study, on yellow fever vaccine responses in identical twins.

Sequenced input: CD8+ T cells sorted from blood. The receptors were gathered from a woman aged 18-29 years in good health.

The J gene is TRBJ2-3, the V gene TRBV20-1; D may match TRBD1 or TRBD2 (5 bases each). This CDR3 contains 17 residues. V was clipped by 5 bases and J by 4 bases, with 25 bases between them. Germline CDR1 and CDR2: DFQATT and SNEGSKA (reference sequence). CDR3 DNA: TGCAGTGCTCAGACTTTCCGGGACCAACTTGGGGCAGATACGCAGTATTTT. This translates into CSAQTFRDQLGADTQYF.

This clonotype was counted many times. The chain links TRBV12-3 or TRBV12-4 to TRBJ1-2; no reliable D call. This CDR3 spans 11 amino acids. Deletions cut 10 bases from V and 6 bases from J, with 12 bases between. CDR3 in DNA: TGTGCCACCTGGCAAGGAGATGGCTACACCTTC. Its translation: CATWQGDGYTF.

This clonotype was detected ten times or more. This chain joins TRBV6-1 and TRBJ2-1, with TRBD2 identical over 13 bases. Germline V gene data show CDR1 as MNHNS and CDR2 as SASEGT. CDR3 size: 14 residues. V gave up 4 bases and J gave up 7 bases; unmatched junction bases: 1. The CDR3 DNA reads TGTGCCAGCAGTGGGACTAGCGGGAGAAATGAGCAGTTCTTC. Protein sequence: CASSGTSGRNEQFF.

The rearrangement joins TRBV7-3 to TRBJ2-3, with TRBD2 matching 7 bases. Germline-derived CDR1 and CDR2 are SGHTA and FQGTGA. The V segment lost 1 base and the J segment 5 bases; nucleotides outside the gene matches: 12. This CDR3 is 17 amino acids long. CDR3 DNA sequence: TGTGCCAGCAGCTTAAGTTCTGCGGGAGTTTCAGAAGATACGCAGTATTTT. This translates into CASSLSSAGVSEDTQYF. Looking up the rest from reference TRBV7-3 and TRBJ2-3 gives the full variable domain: GAGVSQTPSNKVTEKGKYVELRCDPISGHTALYWYRQSLGQGPEFLIYFQGTGAADDSGLPNDRFFAVRPEGSVSTLKIQRTERGDSAVYLCASSLSSAGVSEDTQYFGPGTRLTVL.

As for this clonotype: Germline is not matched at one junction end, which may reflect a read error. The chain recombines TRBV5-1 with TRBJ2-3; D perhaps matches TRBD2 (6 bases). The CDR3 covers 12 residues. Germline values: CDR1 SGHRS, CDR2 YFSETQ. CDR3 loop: CASSLGGDTQSF. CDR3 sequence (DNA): TGCGCCAGCAGCTTGGGGGGGGATACGCAGTCCTTT.